These 17 T cell receptor beta chains originate from one sample sequenced in a study of blood T cell repertoires in COVID-19. The assay was immunoSEQ multiplex PCR, and TCRdb's table has in-frame clones only and misses some. The sample has about 83,000 clones; 86% are singletons. The sequenced material came from peripheral blood. These receptors came from a woman aged 80 or older in a cohort sampled during active or convalescent COVID-19.

This chain uses TRBV3-1 (or the pseudogene TRBV3-2) with TRBJ2-2, with 8 bases matching TRBD1. Germline assignment: CDR1 LGHDT and CDR2 YNNKEL (reference sequence). Trimming removed 6 bases from V and 6 bases from J; junction bases left unmatched: 3. The CDR3 covers 13 residues. This CDR3 is CASSLQGAGELFF. CDR3 in DNA: TGTGCCAGCAGTTTACAGGGGGCCGGGGAGCTGTTTTTT.

As DNA, the CDR3 is TGCGCCAGCAGCTTGGGACTAGCGGGCACAGATACGCAGTATTTT. Residues: CASSLGLAGTDTQYF. This chain uses TRBV5-1 with TRBJ2-3; 9 nucleotides agree with TRBD2. V lost 0 bases and J lost 1; bases outside the gene matches: 0. The CDR3 is 15 residues long. The germline CDR1 and CDR2 sequences are SGHRS and YFSETQ.

The chain couples TRBV9 to TRBJ1-1, with 9 bases aligning to TRBD1. In germline, CDR1 is SGDLS, CDR2 YYNGEE. This CDR3 region has 15 residues. Trimming at V came to 4 bases and at J to 9 bases, leaving 13 bases not matched to a gene. The DNA for the CDR3 is TGTGCCAGCAGCCTTGTTCCGGGACAGGGAGTTAAAGCTTTCTTT. This gives the protein CASSLVPGQGVKAFF.

The V gene is TRBV9, the J gene TRBJ1-4; D ambiguous. This CDR3 is built from 14 residues. Trimming left V 0 bases short and J 7 bases short, with 10 bases between. Per germline, CDR1 SGDLS and CDR2 YYNGEE. CDR3 DNA sequence: TGTGCCAGCAGCGTAGCGGGGTCTGCTGAAAAACTGTTTTTT. Its protein is CASSVAGSAEKLFF.

The rearrangement uses TRBV27 and TRBJ2-2; TRBD2 is a possible D gene (5 bases). This CDR3 is 16 amino acids long. Trimming cost V 2 bases and J 0 bases, with 10 bases left between them. Germline assignment: CDR1 MNHEY and CDR2 SMNVEV (reference sequence). CDR3 protein: CASSLTRAANTGELFF. In DNA, the CDR3 is TGTGCCAGCAGTTTAACGCGGGCCGCGAACACCGGGGAGCTGTTTTTT.

The gene calls are TRBV3-1 (or the pseudogene TRBV3-2) and TRBJ2-4; 9 bases fit TRBD2. The CDR3 has 15 residues. In germline, CDR1 is LGHDT, CDR2 YNNKEL (reference sequence). The V and J ends lost 5 bases and 2 bases, in that order; junction bases with no gene match: 4. The CDR3, as DNA: TGTGCCAGCAGCAGGACTAGCGTTTCCAAAAACATTCAGTACTTC. It is translated as CASSRTSVSKNIQYF.

This clone was recorded once. V usage is TRBV2 and J usage is TRBJ1-1, with 9 bases fitting TRBD1. This CDR3 is built from 17 residues. V gave up 6 bases and J gave up 2 bases; unmatched junction bases: 13. Germline-derived CDR1 and CDR2 are SNHLY and FYNNEI. The CDR3 protein is CASRGQGYRGGNTEAFF. CDR3 nucleotides: TGTGCCAGCAGGGGACAGGGCTATAGAGGAGGAAACACTGAAGCTTTCTTT.

V gene TRBV3-1 (or the pseudogene TRBV3-2) combines with J gene TRBJ1-3; D unclear. CDR3 length equals 14 residues. Germline CDR1 reads LGHDT; CDR2 reads YNNKEL (reference sequence). V shed 1 base and J shed 3 bases, with 7 bases lying between them. The CDR3, as DNA: TGTGCCAGCAGCCAAGCGGGTCTTGGAAACACCATATATTTT. This translates into CASSQAGLGNTIYF.

The chain employs TRBV11-2 and TRBJ2-3; TRBD2 agrees at 7 bases. Losses at the gene ends were 4 bases for V and 1 base for J; bases not matched to a gene: 5. CDR1 and CDR2 from the germline V gene are SGHAT and FQNNGV. CDR3 length equals 15 residues. For the CDR3, the DNA is TGTGCCAGCAGCTCACAAGGGAGGGGCACAGATACGCAGTATTTT. It is translated as CASSSQGRGTDTQYF.

The V call is TRBV5-1, the J call TRBJ2-3; TRBD2 matches 8 bases. This CDR3 comprises 18 residues. Germline values: CDR1 SGHRS, CDR2 YFSETQ. Germline trimming cut 1 base from V and 0 bases from J; bases unmatched to any gene: 10. The CDR3 reads CASSLYISGTTSTDTQYF. In nucleotides, the CDR3 is TGCGCCAGCAGCTTGTATATTAGCGGGACGACTAGCACAGATACGCAGTATTTT.

This sequence joins TRBV6-5 and TRBJ2-1, with D perhaps TRBD1 (6 bases). The length of the CDR3 is 13 residues. V lost 4 bases to trimming and J lost 10 bases, with 14 bases between them. Per germline, CDR1 MNHEY and CDR2 SVGAGI. CDR3 bases: TGTGCCAGCAGTTTGACAGGTTTAGGCGAGCAGTTCTTC. Amino acid sequence: CASSLTGLGEQFF.

The V call is TRBV9, the J call TRBJ2-1; 12 bases are a match to TRBD2. V lost 2 bases and J lost 10; bases outside the gene matches: 10. The CDR3 totals 16 residues. Germline-derived CDR1 and CDR2 are SGDLS and YYNGEE. The CDR3 region has the DNA TGTGCCAGCAGCGTCCCCCGGCGACTAGCGGGAGACGAGCAGTTCTTC. Translated, it gives CASSVPRRLAGDEQFF.

The chain has TRBV28 and TRBJ2-3; D call uncertain. V lost 8 bases, J lost 4 bases, and 10 bases lay in between. Germline CDR1 is MDHEN and CDR2 is SYDVKM. This CDR3 is 12 amino acids long. CDR3 in amino acids: CASRTRPDTQYF. CDR3 DNA: TGTGCCAGCCGAACTCGTCCAGATACGCAGTATTTT.

The chain combines TRBV9 with TRBJ1-3; a weak D match, TRBD1 (6 bases). This CDR3 comprises 15 residues. Germline CDR1 is SGDLS and CDR2 is YYNGEE. The V gene lost 3 bases and the J gene lost 1 base, with 11 bases spanning the gap. CDR3 region: CASSARGGSGNTIYF. In DNA form, the CDR3 reads TGTGCCAGCAGCGCCAGGGGAGGGTCTGGAAACACCATATATTTT.

This clone has just one count. The chain uses TRBV15 and TRBJ1-1; D not certain. CDR1 LNHNV and CDR2 YYDKDF come from the germline V gene (reference sequence). This CDR3 has 15 residues. V was clipped by 0 bases and J by 1 base, with 9 bases between them. CDR3: CATSRDSVGNTEAFF. For the CDR3, the DNA is TGTGCCACCAGCAGAGATTCCGTCGGGAACACTGAAGCTTTCTTT. Based on the CDR3 plus reference TRBV15 and TRBJ1-1, the full variable domain is DAMVIQNPRYQVTQFGKPVTLSCSQTLNHNVMYWYQQKSSQAPKLLFHYYDKDFNNEADTPDNFQSRRPNTSFCFLDIRSPGLGDTAMYLCATSRDSVGNTEAFFGQGTRLTVV.

This clone was seen once. This chain links TRBV3-1 (or the pseudogene TRBV3-2) with TRBJ2-5, with 8 bases identical to TRBD2. Per germline, CDR1 LGHDT and CDR2 YNNKEL (reference sequence). V was clipped by 4 bases and J by 5 bases; unmatched bases: 6. The CDR3 spans 14 residues. The DNA of the CDR3 is TGTGCCAGCAGCCCCGGGGGGGGGCTCGAGACCCAGTACTTC. It codes for CASSPGGGLETQYF.

CDR3 sequence reads: CASSPWGQGSGNTIYF. In nucleotides, the CDR3 is TGCGCCAGCAGCCCCTGGGGACAGGGATCTGGAAACACCATATATTTT. V usage is TRBV5-1 and J usage is TRBJ1-3; 9 bases are a match to TRBD1. The CDR3 consists of 16 residues. With 4 bases clipped from V and 1 base from J, the junction kept 6 bases outside the gene matches. Germline V gene sequence: CDR1 SGHRS, CDR2 YFSETQ.